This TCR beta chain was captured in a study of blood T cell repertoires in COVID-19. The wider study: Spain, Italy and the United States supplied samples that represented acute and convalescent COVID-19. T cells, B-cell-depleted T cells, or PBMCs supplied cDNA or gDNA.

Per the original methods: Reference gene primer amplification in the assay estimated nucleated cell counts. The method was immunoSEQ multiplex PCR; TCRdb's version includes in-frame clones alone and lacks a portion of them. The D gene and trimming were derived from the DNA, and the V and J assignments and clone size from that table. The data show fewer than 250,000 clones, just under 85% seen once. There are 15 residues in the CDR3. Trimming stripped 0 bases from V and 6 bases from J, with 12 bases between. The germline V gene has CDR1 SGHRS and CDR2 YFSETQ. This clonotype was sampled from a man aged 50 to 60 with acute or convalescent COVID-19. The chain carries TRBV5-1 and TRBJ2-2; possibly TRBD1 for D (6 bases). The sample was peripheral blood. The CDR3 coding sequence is TGCGCCAGCAGCTTGGCGGCAGGGGTGCCCGGGGAGCTGTTTTTT. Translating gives CASSLAAGVPGELFF.